In its sample, the clone carrying this T cell receptor (beta chain) is medium-sized. The target antigen is unknown. This entry is derived from a study of breast tumors, draining lymph nodes, adjacent tissues. Notes on the study in general: Tumors had less TCR diversity than lymph nodes, more than nontumor tissue. The lymph node origin of tumor T cells was framed as consistent with a hypothesis, not demonstrated. Tumor and nontumor repertoires were significantly more similar in luminal-like than in basal-like breast cancer.

The CDR3 has 15 amino acids. CDR1 is SGHRS and CDR2 is YFSETQ in the germline V gene. The ends were cut back, 5 bases at V and 2 bases at J, with 16 bases in the middle. MiXCR, run by TCRdb on the multiplex PCR reads, gives a single entry per CDR3 protein. The sample carries approximately 9,000 distinct CDR3 sequences, about 40% recorded once. Sequenced material: tumor-adjacent breast tissue. This clonotype was sampled from a female donor with breast cancer. Some clones in this sample may be carry-over from other donors' samples. The chain combines TRBV5-1 with TRBJ1-2; a weak D match, TRBD1 (6 bases). The chain's CDR3 is CASRETSGVNYGYTF. CDR3 DNA: TGCGCCAGCAGAGAAACTTCAGGGGTCAACTATGGCTACACCTTC.